The rows below give T cell receptor beta chains drawn from one sample of a study of T cells in localized non-small cell lung cancer. Here immunoSEQ multiplex PCR was the method, and the copy in TCRdb shows in-frame clones only, minus some. Of more than 100,000 clones listed, 80% to 90% are singletons. This specimen consisted of peripheral blood, obtained before any cancer treatment. The receptors here all came from an older female donor with stage I lung adenocarcinoma. Both conserved end residues are part of each CDR3. The order of the fields is J gene, V gene, clone size, D gene, CDR3 DNA, CDR3 protein. The D gene is left open where the match is weak. Where a row states a size, it is once, few, many or the class of an expanded clone; other rows omit it.

J gene: TRBJ1-5; V gene: TRBV5-4; clone size: once; D gene: TRBD1; CDR3 DNA: TGTGCCAGCAGCGAAACAGGGGGCGGAGGGCAGCCCCAGCATTTT; CDR3 protein: CASSETGGGGQPQHF
J gene: TRBJ2-6; V gene: TRBV6-5; clone size: NA; D gene: TRBD1; CDR3 DNA: TGTGCCAGCAGTTTTACAGGGGGCTCCGGGGCCAACGTCCTGACTTTC; CDR3 protein: CASSFTGGSGANVLTF
J gene: TRBJ2-1; V gene: TRBV5-1; clone size: NA; D gene: TRBD2; CDR3 DNA: TGCGCCAGCAGCTTATTAGCGGGAGTCCAGTTCTTC; CDR3 protein: CASSLLAGVQFF
J gene: TRBJ1-2; V gene: TRBV6-5; clone size: NA; D gene: NA; CDR3 DNA: TGTGCCAGCAGTTACTCGGCACTCTATGGCTACACCTTC; CDR3 protein: CASSYSALYGYTF
J gene: TRBJ2-1; V gene: TRBV10-3; clone size: once; D gene: TRBD2; CDR3 DNA: TGTGCCATCAGTGCTACTAGCGGGAGGGAGGGTGAGCAGTTCTTC; CDR3 protein: CAISATSGREGEQFF
J gene: TRBJ2-1; V gene: TRBV7-3; clone size: NA; D gene: NA; CDR3 DNA: TGTGCCAGCAGCTTAATCAGGGGCAATAGCGAGCAGTTCTTC; CDR3 protein: CASSLIRGNSEQFF
J gene: TRBJ2-7; V gene: TRBV2; clone size: NA; D gene: NA; CDR3 DNA: TGTGCCAGCAGTGAAAGTGGGACGGATACCTACGAGCAGTACTTC; CDR3 protein: CASSESGTDTYEQYF
J gene: TRBJ2-5; V gene: TRBV5-1; clone size: NA; D gene: NA; CDR3 DNA: TGCGCCAGCAGCTTGACCCCAGCCCAAGAGACCCAGTACTTC; CDR3 protein: CASSLTPAQETQYF
J gene: TRBJ2-1; V gene: TRBV7-2; clone size: few; D gene: NA; CDR3 DNA: TGTGCCAGCAGCTTAGCGGGAGTAACGAATGAGCAGTTCTTC; CDR3 protein: CASSLAGVTNEQFF
J gene: TRBJ2-5; V gene: TRBV7-2; clone size: NA; D gene: TRBD2; CDR3 DNA: TGTGCCAGCAGCCCTACCTCGCTAGCGGGAGGAGAGACCCAGTACTTC; CDR3 protein: CASSPTSLAGGETQYF
J gene: TRBJ1-2; V gene: TRBV2; clone size: NA; D gene: NA; CDR3 DNA: TGTGCCAGCACCCCTCACGGGCCGGATGGCTACACCTTC; CDR3 protein: CASTPHGPDGYTF
J gene: TRBJ2-3; V gene: TRBV2; clone size: NA; D gene: NA; CDR3 DNA: TGTGCCAGCAGTGAAAGGCGAGGGGGCACAGATACGCAGTATTTT; CDR3 protein: CASSERRGGTDTQYF
J gene: TRBJ2-3; V gene: TRBV19; clone size: NA; D gene: NA; CDR3 DNA: TGTGCCAGTAGTACCATCCCCACGGGGCGTCGCACAGATACGCAGTATTTT; CDR3 protein: CASSTIPTGRRTDTQYF
J gene: TRBJ2-3; V gene: TRBV11-1; clone size: NA; D gene: TRBD1; CDR3 DNA: TGTGCCAGCAGCTGGACAGGGGGCTATGACACAGATACGCAGTATTTT; CDR3 protein: CASSWTGGYDTDTQYF
J gene: TRBJ1-5; V gene: TRBV19; clone size: NA; D gene: NA; CDR3 DNA: TGTGCCAGTTCCGACAACCCGTACCAGCCCCAGCATTTT; CDR3 protein: CASSDNPYQPQHF
J gene: TRBJ2-2; V gene: TRBV7-7; clone size: NA; D gene: NA; CDR3 DNA: TGTGCTAGCAGCTCCAGGTTTGCAGCAAACACCGGGGAGCTGTTTTTT; CDR3 protein: CASSSRFAANTGELFF
J gene: TRBJ2-1; V gene: TRBV29-1; clone size: NA; D gene: TRBD1; CDR3 DNA: TGCAGCGTTCGACAGGGGGCGGGCTCCTACAATGAGCAGTTCTTC; CDR3 protein: CSVRQGAGSYNEQFF
J gene: TRBJ2-1; V gene: TRBV2; clone size: NA; D gene: NA; CDR3 DNA: TGTGCCAGCAGCCGCGGGGAGTTTTATGAGCAGTTCTTC; CDR3 protein: CASSRGEFYEQFF
J gene: TRBJ2-2; V gene: TRBV2; clone size: NA; D gene: NA; CDR3 DNA: TGTGCCAGCACCGAAGGGCTACTCGCCGAGCTGTTTTTT; CDR3 protein: CASTEGLLAELFF
J gene: TRBJ1-1; V gene: TRBV6-5; clone size: NA; D gene: TRBD1; CDR3 DNA: TGTGCCAGCAGTCTCGACAGGGCTCCAGACACTGAAGCTTTCTTT; CDR3 protein: CASSLDRAPDTEAFF
J gene: TRBJ2-1; V gene: TRBV11-3; clone size: NA; D gene: TRBD1; CDR3 DNA: TGTGCCAGCAGCTTAATTAGGGGACAGGTGTACAATGAGCAGTTCTTC; CDR3 protein: CASSLIRGQVYNEQFF
J gene: TRBJ2-7; V gene: TRBV6-5; clone size: NA; D gene: NA; CDR3 DNA: TGTGCCAGCAGTTACTCAAACAGCTACGAGCAGTACTTC; CDR3 protein: CASSYSNSYEQYF
J gene: TRBJ1-6; V gene: TRBV7-8; clone size: NA; D gene: TRBD1; CDR3 DNA: TGTGCCAGCAGCTTACGGGACAGGGCCTCTTGGCCCCTCCACTTT; CDR3 protein: CASSLRDRASWPLHF
J gene: TRBJ1-6; V gene: TRBV11-2; clone size: NA; D gene: TRBD1; CDR3 DNA: TGTGCCAGCAGCGCGGGACAGGGGGCGGGTTCACCCCTCCACTTT; CDR3 protein: CASSAGQGAGSPLHF
J gene: TRBJ2-2; V gene: TRBV2; clone size: once; D gene: TRBD2; CDR3 DNA: TGTGCCAGCAGTCCTAGCGGGAGTGATACCGGGGAGCTGTTTTTT; CDR3 protein: CASSPSGSDTGELFF
J gene: TRBJ2-5; V gene: TRBV28; clone size: NA; D gene: TRBD1; CDR3 DNA: TGTGCCAGCAGTTTCAAGGGGGCTTTCCAAGAGACCCAGTACTTC; CDR3 protein: CASSFKGAFQETQYF
J gene: TRBJ2-7; V gene: TRBV30; clone size: NA; D gene: TRBD1; CDR3 DNA: TGTGCCTGGACCTCCCAACCGGGACAGGGCCAATACGAGCAGTACTTC; CDR3 protein: CAWTSQPGQGQYEQYF
J gene: TRBJ1-1; V gene: TRBV7-9; clone size: once; D gene: NA; CDR3 DNA: TGTGCCAGCAGCTTAGTCGGCTCTGAAGCTTTCTTT; CDR3 protein: CASSLVGSEAFF
J gene: TRBJ2-1; V gene: TRBV2; clone size: NA; D gene: TRBD2; CDR3 DNA: TGTGCCAGCAGTGCAGGGACTACCTCCTACAATGAGCAGTTCTTC; CDR3 protein: CASSAGTTSYNEQFF
J gene: TRBJ2-6; V gene: TRBV19; clone size: once; D gene: NA; CDR3 DNA: TGTGCCAGTAGTATACTGGCTGGGGCCAACGTCCTGACTTTC; CDR3 protein: CASSILAGANVLTF
J gene: TRBJ2-5; V gene: TRBV7-2; clone size: NA; D gene: NA; CDR3 DNA: TGTGCCAGCACCTTAATTACAGGGAGGGAGACCCAGTACTTC; CDR3 protein: CASTLITGRETQYF
J gene: TRBJ1-2; V gene: TRBV6-5; clone size: NA; D gene: TRBD1; CDR3 DNA: TGTGCCAGCAGTTCGTGGGACAGGGGCTATGGCTACACCTTC; CDR3 protein: CASSSWDRGYGYTF
J gene: TRBJ2-1; V gene: TRBV29-1; clone size: NA; D gene: TRBD2; CDR3 DNA: TGCAGCGTTCTAGCGGCCTTGGGTGGCGATGAGCAGTTCTTC; CDR3 protein: CSVLAALGGDEQFF
J gene: TRBJ1-1; V gene: TRBV2; clone size: NA; D gene: NA; CDR3 DNA: TGTGCCAGCAGAGTTCAGGGATCCACTGAAGCTTTCTTT; CDR3 protein: CASRVQGSTEAFF
J gene: TRBJ1-2; V gene: TRBV29-1; clone size: NA; D gene: TRBD1; CDR3 DNA: TGCAGCGCGTTACAACAGGGGGTTTATGGCTACACCTTC; CDR3 protein: CSALQQGVYGYTF
J gene: TRBJ2-3; V gene: TRBV2; clone size: NA; D gene: NA; CDR3 DNA: TGTGCCAGCAGTCAGGCAGCGTTTCCAGATACGCAGTATTTT; CDR3 protein: CASSQAAFPDTQYF
J gene: TRBJ1-4; V gene: TRBV7-8; clone size: NA; D gene: TRBD1; CDR3 DNA: TGTGCCAGCGGAGGACAGGATAGGCAAAAACTGTTTTTT; CDR3 protein: CASGGQDRQKLFF
J gene: TRBJ2-2; V gene: TRBV7-3; clone size: NA; D gene: NA; CDR3 DNA: TGTGCCAGCAGCTTGACAGTCACAACCGGGGAGCTGTTTTTT; CDR3 protein: CASSLTVTTGELFF
J gene: TRBJ2-7; V gene: TRBV18; clone size: NA; D gene: TRBD1; CDR3 DNA: TGTGCCAGCTCACGCTCTCCCGGGACAGGGGGCTTGGGACAATCCTCCTACGAGCAGTACTTC; CDR3 protein: CASSRSPGTGGLGQSSYEQYF
J gene: TRBJ2-7; V gene: TRBV29-1; clone size: NA; D gene: NA; CDR3 DNA: TGCAGCGTTGGGGCAGGGGCCTCCTACGAGCAGTACTTC; CDR3 protein: CSVGAGASYEQYF
J gene: TRBJ1-3; V gene: TRBV5-6; clone size: NA; D gene: NA; CDR3 DNA: TGTGCCAGCAGCTTTTGGGGAGGGTCTGGAAACACCATATATTTT; CDR3 protein: CASSFWGGSGNTIYF